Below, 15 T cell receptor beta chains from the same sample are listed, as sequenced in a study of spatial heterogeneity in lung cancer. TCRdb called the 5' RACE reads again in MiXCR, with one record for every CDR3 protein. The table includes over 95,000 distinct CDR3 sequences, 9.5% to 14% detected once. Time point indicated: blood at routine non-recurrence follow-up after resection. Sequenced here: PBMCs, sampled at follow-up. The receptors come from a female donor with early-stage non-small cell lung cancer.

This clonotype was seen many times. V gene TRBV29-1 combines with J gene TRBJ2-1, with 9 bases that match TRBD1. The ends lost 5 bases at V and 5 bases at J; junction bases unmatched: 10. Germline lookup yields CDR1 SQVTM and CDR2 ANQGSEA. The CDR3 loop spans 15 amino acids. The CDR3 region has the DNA TGCAGCGTTAGACGTCCCGGGACAGGGAACAATGAGCAGTTCTTC. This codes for CSVRRPGTGNNEQFF.

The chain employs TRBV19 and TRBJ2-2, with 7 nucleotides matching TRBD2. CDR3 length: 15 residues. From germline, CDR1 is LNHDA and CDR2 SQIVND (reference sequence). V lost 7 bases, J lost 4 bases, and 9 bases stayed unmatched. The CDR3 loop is CASTIGLVRTGELFF. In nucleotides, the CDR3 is TGTGCCAGTACCATTGGACTAGTCCGCACCGGGGAGCTGTTTTTT.

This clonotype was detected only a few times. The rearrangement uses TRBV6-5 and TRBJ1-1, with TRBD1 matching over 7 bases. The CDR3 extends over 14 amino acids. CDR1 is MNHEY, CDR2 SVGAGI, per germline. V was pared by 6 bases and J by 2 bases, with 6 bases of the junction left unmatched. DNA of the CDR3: TGTGCCAGCAGGCGGGACAGTGGAAACACTGAAGCTTTCTTT. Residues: CASRRDSGNTEAFF.

The CDR3 DNA is TGCAGTGCTAGAGTCCCCCGGGCAGGGAAGAACACTGAAGCTTTCTTT. Protein: CSARVPRAGKNTEAFF. The chain recombines TRBV20-1 with TRBJ1-1; D is possibly TRBD1 (5 bases). Trimming took 1 base from V and 1 from J, leaving 16 bases between them. CDR3 length equals 16 residues. The germline gives CDR1 DFQATT, CDR2 SNEGSKA (reference sequence).

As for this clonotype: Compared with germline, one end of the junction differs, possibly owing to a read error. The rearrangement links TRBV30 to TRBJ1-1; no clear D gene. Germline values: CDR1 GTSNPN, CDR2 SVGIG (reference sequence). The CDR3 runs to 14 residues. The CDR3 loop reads CVWSVFRRHTEAFF. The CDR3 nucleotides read TGTGTCTGGAGTGTGTTCAGGCGGCACACTGAAGCTTTCTTT.

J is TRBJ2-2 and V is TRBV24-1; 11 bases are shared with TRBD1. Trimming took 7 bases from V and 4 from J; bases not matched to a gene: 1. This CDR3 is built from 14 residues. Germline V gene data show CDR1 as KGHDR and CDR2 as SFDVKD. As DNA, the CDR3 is TGTGCCACCAGGGGACAGGGGGTCACCGGGGAGCTGTTTTTT. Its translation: CATRGQGVTGELFF.

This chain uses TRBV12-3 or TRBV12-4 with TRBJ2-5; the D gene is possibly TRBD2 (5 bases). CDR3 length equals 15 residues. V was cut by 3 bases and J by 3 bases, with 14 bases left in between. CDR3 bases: TGTGCCAGCAGTTTTCAGAGCGGCACTAAAGAGACCCAGTACTTC. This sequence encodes CASSFQSGTKETQYF.

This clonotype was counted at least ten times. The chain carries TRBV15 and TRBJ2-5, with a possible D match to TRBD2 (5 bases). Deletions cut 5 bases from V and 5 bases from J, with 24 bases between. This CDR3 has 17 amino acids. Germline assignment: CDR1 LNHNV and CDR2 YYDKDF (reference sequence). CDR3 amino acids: CATSGSLGRRRLETQYF. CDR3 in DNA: TGTGCCACCAGCGGATCCTTGGGCAGGCGGAGGTTGGAGACCCAGTACTTC.

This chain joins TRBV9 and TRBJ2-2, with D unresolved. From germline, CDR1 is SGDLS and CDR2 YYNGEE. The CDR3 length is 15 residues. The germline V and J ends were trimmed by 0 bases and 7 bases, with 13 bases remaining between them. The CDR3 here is CASSVASRNDGELFF. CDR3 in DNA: TGTGCCAGCAGCGTAGCTTCTAGAAATGACGGGGAGCTGTTTTTT.

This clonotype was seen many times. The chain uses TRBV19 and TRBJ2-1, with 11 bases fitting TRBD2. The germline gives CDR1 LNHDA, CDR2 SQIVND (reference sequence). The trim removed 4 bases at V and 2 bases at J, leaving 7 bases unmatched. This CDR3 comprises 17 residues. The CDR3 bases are TGTGCCAGTAGTACTACGCAACTAGCGGGAGCCTACAATGAGCAGTTCTTC. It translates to CASSTTQLAGAYNEQFF.

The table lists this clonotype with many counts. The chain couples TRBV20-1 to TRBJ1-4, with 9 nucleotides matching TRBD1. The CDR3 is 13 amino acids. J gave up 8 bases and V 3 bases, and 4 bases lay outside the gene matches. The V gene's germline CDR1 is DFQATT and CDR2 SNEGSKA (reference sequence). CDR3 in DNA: TGCAGTGCTAGCGGGGACAGGGAAGAAAAACTGTTTTTT. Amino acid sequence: CSASGDREEKLFF.

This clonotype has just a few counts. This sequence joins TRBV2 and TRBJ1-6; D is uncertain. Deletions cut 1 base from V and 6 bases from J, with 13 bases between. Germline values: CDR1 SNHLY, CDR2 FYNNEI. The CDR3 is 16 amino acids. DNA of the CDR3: TGTGCCAGCAGTGAAGAGGCTCCCTGGACTAATTCACCCCTCCACTTT. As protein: CASSEEAPWTNSPLHF.

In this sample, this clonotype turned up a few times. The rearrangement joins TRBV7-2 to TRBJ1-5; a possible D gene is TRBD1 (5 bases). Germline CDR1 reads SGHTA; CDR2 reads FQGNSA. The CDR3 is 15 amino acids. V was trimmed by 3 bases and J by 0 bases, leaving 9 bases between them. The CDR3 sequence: CASSFQGGSNQPQHF. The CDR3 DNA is TGTGCCAGCAGCTTTCAGGGTGGTAGCAATCAGCCCCAGCATTTT.

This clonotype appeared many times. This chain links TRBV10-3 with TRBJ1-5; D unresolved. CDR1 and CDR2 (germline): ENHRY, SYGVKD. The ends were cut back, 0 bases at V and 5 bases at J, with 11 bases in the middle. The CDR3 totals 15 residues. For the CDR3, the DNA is TGTGCCATCAGTGAGTCGACTAAGGGATATCAGCCCCAGCATTTT. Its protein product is CAISESTKGYQPQHF.

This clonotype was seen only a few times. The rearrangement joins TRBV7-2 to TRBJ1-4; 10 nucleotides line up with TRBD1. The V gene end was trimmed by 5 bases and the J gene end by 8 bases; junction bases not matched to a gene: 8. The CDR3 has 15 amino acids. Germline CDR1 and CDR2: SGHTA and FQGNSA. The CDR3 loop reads CASSADRGQGEKLFF. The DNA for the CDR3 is TGTGCCAGCAGCGCAGACAGGGGGCAAGGCGAAAAACTGTTTTTT. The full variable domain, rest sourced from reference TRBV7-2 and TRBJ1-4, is GAGVSQSPSNKVTEKGKDVELRCDPISGHTALYWYRQSLGQGLEFLIYFQGNSAPDKSGLPSDRFSAERTGGSVSTLTIQRTQQEDSAVYLCASSADRGQGEKLFFGSGTQLSVL.